The 27 T cell receptor beta chains in this list originate from one sample, sequenced in a study of blood T cells in healthy people across ages. A J-beta primer mix and a sample-barcoded 5' primer were used in a second PCR of about 7 to 11 cycles. One entry per CDR3 protein, called by TCRdb with MiXCR from the 5' RACE reads. The sample records about 970,000 distinct CDR3 sequences, about 53% being singletons. Material: blood. The source of these receptors is a woman in her sixties in good health.

The CDR3 loop is CASSDRVDGYTF. In nucleotides, the CDR3 is TGTGCCAGCAGCGACAGGGTAGATGGCTACACCTTC. The rearrangement joins TRBV27 to TRBJ1-2, with TRBD1 identical over 7 bases. This CDR3 is built from 12 residues. V trimming: 6 bases; J trimming: 6 bases; junction bases outside the gene matches: 4. Germline assignment: CDR1 MNHEY and CDR2 SMNVEV (reference sequence).

This chain connects TRBV5-1 to TRBJ2-1; weak D call: TRBD1 (6 bases). Near its end, the DNA agrees better with TRBJ2-7, so the J call may be wrong. The CDR3 runs 16 residues. Germline-derived CDR1 and CDR2 are SGHRS and YFSETQ. In nucleotides, the CDR3 is TGCGCCAGCAGCTTGGCTGGGACAAACATCTACAATGAGCAGTACTTC. Its protein is CASSLAGTNIYNEQYF.

The chain combines TRBV10-2 with TRBJ2-4, with D tentatively TRBD1 or TRBD2 (5 bases each). The DNA end lines up better with TRBJ2-7; the J call may be wrong. Germline values: CDR1 WSHSY, CDR2 SAAADI. This CDR3 comprises 13 residues. CDR3 nucleotide sequence: TGCGCCAGCAGTAGTGAGGGGCCTGGCGAGCAGTACTTC. Its translation is CASSSEGPGEQYF.

This chain uses TRBV18 with TRBJ2-5; no reliable D call. The CDR3 runs 13 residues. V shed 9 bases and J shed 4 bases, with 15 bases lying between them. CDR1 and CDR2 from the germline V gene are KGHSH and LQKENI. The CDR3 sequence: CASSKGMGETQYF. In DNA form, the CDR3 reads TGTGCCAGTTCAAAAGGAATGGGAGAGACCCAGTACTTC. The complete variable domain, with remaining parts taken from reference TRBV18 and TRBJ2-5, reads NAGVMQNPRHLVRRRGQEARLRCSPMKGHSHVYWYRQLPEEGLKFMVYLQKENIIDESGMPKERFSAEFPKEGPSILRIQQVVRGDSAAYFCASSKGMGETQYFGPGTRLLVL.

V gene TRBV7-8 combines with J gene TRBJ2-3; no clear D. The CDR3 is made up of 17 amino acids. CDR1 and CDR2 (germline): SGHVS, FQNEAQ. Trimming removed 6 bases from V and 5 bases from J, with 24 bases in between. The CDR3, as DNA: TGTGCCAGCAGTCTCTCGACGGGCTTCACTGTATTAGATACGCAGTATTTT. It specifies CASSLSTGFTVLDTQYF.

The count of this clonotype is one. The rearrangement uses TRBV29-1 and TRBJ1-5; D possibly corresponds to TRBD1 (5 bases). V was clipped by 2 bases and J by 12 bases, with 14 bases between them. The germline CDR1 and CDR2 sequences are SQVTM and ANQGSEA. The CDR3 length is 12 residues. CDR3: CSVEFPGGDQHF. CDR3 nucleotide sequence: TGCAGCGTTGAATTTCCGGGGGGAGACCAGCATTTT.

The V gene is TRBV12-3 or TRBV12-4, the J gene TRBJ2-1, with a tentative D call TRBD1 (6 bases). Trimming shortened V by 6 bases and J by 14 bases, and 14 bases separated the two germline ends. The CDR3 has 11 residues. The CDR3 nucleotides are TGTGCCAGCAGCGCCCGGGACACAAAGTTCTTC. Translated, it gives CASSARDTKFF.

The V and J genes are TRBV30 and TRBJ2-5; the D is unclear. This CDR3 has 14 amino acids. V was pared by 2 bases and J by 11 bases, with 21 bases between. Germline values: CDR1 GTSNPN, CDR2 SVGIG (reference sequence). The CDR3 DNA reads as TGTGCCTGGAGTTTCGACCCGAATTACAATGAGCAGTACTTC. It specifies CAWSFDPNYNEQYF.

V is TRBV20-1 and J is TRBJ2-1, with a tentative D call TRBD2 (5 bases). In germline, CDR1 is DFQATT, CDR2 SNEGSKA (reference sequence). The V end lost 0 bases, the J end lost 5 bases, and 17 bases lay between the germline ends. CDR3 length: 16 residues. The DNA for the CDR3 is TGCAGTGCTAGAGATCCCCAGCGGACGTCAGACAATGAGCAGTTCTTC. It codes for CSARDPQRTSDNEQFF.

This clonotype was counted a few times. This sequence joins TRBV28 and TRBJ2-1; 13 bases line up with TRBD2. This CDR3 region has 16 residues. Germline lookup yields CDR1 MDHEN and CDR2 SYDVKM. J was trimmed by 8 bases and V by 5 bases; bases with no gene match: 9. The CDR3 bases are TGTGCCAGCAGTCCACCCGGACTAGCGGGAGTCGATGAGCAGTTCTTC. Protein product: CASSPPGLAGVDEQFF.

CDR3 in DNA: TGTGCCAGCGGACAGGTCGGACCCTACGAGCAGTACTTC. As protein: CASGQVGPYEQYF. The chain recombines TRBV3-1 with TRBJ2-7; TRBD1 matches 7 bases. Germline lookup yields CDR1 LGHDT and CDR2 YNNKEL (reference sequence). The CDR3 is 13 residues long. Trimming at V came to 8 bases and at J to 2 bases, leaving 6 bases not matched to a gene.

This clonotype was recorded a few times. The gene calls are TRBV11-2 and TRBJ2-1; 9 nucleotides match TRBD2. CDR3 length: 16 amino acids. J lost 8 bases, V lost 4 bases, and 12 bases had no gene match. The germline V gene has CDR1 SGHAT and CDR2 FQNNGV. The CDR3 coding sequence is TGTGCCAGCAGCTACCATAGAGGGACTAGCTTTGATGAGCAGTTCTTC. Translation: CASSYHRGTSFDEQFF.

Only a few counts were recorded for this clonotype. This chain links TRBV9 with TRBJ2-3; 10 nucleotides agree with TRBD2. Germline values: CDR1 SGDLS, CDR2 YYNGEE. J was trimmed by 0 bases and V by 3 bases; bases with no gene match: 7. CDR3 length: 17 residues. Here the CDR3 reads CASSEGLAPDSTDTQYF. DNA of the CDR3: TGTGCCAGCAGCGAGGGACTAGCGCCAGATAGCACAGATACGCAGTATTTT.

The rearrangement links TRBV20-1 to TRBJ2-4, with a weak D call TRBD2 (6 bases). Germline V gives CDR1 DFQATT, CDR2 SNEGSKA (reference sequence). The CDR3 sequence is 13 residues long. V was cut by 0 bases and J by 4 bases, with 7 bases left in between. The CDR3 protein is CSARDGGKNIQYF. In DNA form, the CDR3 reads TGCAGTGCTAGAGATGGGGGGAAAAACATTCAGTACTTC.

This clonotype was picked up a small number of times. The chain joins TRBV5-1 to TRBJ2-7, with TRBD1 as a possible D gene (5 bases). The CDR3 is 16 amino acids. V lost 0 bases to trimming and J lost 0 bases, with 13 bases between them. Germline V gives CDR1 SGHRS, CDR2 YFSETQ. CDR3 in amino acids: CASSLDRTISSYEQYF. In DNA, the CDR3 is TGCGCCAGCAGCTTGGACAGGACCATATCCTCCTACGAGCAGTACTTC.

The table lists this clonotype with a few counts. The CDR3 sequence: CASSLMKTGANVLTF. The CDR3 nucleotides are TGTGCCAGCAGTTTAATGAAGACTGGGGCCAACGTCCTGACTTTC. The V call is TRBV28, the J call TRBJ2-6; D unresolved. The CDR3 runs 15 residues. The germline gives CDR1 MDHEN, CDR2 SYDVKM. V lost 2 bases, J lost 2 bases, and 7 bases lay in between.

This clonotype was detected once. The chain employs TRBV5-1 and TRBJ2-1, with 11 bases that match TRBD2. Germline-derived CDR1 and CDR2 are SGHRS and YFSETQ. J gave up 7 bases and V 4 bases, and 10 bases lay outside the gene matches. This CDR3 comprises 16 residues. The chain's CDR3 is CASSPVSLAGGNEQFF. The CDR3 nucleotides read TGCGCCAGCAGCCCGGTGAGTCTAGCGGGAGGAAATGAGCAGTTCTTC.

The rearrangement uses TRBV14 and TRBJ2-1; 12 bases agree with TRBD2. In germline, CDR1 is SGHDN, CDR2 FVKESK. The junction had 4 bases not matched to a gene; V was cut back by 3 bases and J by 7 bases. The CDR3 is 15 residues long. The CDR3 sequence is CASSQTSGGRNEQFF. CDR3 DNA: TGTGCCAGCAGCCAGACTAGCGGGGGAAGGAATGAGCAGTTCTTC.

The chain carries TRBV6-6 and TRBJ2-3; maybe TRBD2 (5 bases). Germline V gives CDR1 MNHNY, CDR2 SVGAGI (reference sequence). V lost 5 bases to trimming and J lost 5 bases, with 20 bases between them. The length of the CDR3 is 16 residues. CDR3 sequence (DNA): TGTGCCAGCAGTAGACCCTCTTGGGAGTACGGAGATACGCAGTATTTT. It codes for CASSRPSWEYGDTQYF.

This clonotype has more than one count but fewer than ten. The chain couples TRBV7-9 to TRBJ2-1, with D perhaps assigned TRBD1 or TRBD2 (5 bases each). Per the germline V gene, CDR1 is SEHNR and CDR2 is FQNEAQ (reference sequence). This CDR3 has 13 amino acids. Trimming stripped 2 bases from V and 14 bases from J, with 16 bases between. The CDR3 DNA reads as TGTGCCAGCAGCTTACTTGAGGGGAGTTCAGAGTTCTTC. It is translated as CASSLLEGSSEFF.

The rearrangement uses TRBV2 and TRBJ1-5; TRBD1 aligns across 7 bases. The germline CDR1 and CDR2 sequences are SNHLY and FYNNEI. This CDR3 has 17 amino acids. Germline trimming cut 4 bases from V and 1 base from J; bases unmatched to any gene: 10. As DNA, the CDR3 is TGTGCCAGCAGTGTAAAACAGGGGCGGGGGAGCAATCAGCCCCAGCATTTT. It codes for CASSVKQGRGSNQPQHF.

V gene TRBV29-1 combines with J gene TRBJ1-1, with 7 nucleotides matching TRBD1. V lost 5 bases, J lost 5 bases, and 8 bases stayed unmatched. CDR1 is SQVTM, CDR2 ANQGSEA, per germline. The CDR3 contains 13 residues. CDR3 DNA sequence: TGCAGCGTTAATTCCAGGGGGGATACTGAAGCTTTCTTT. Amino acid sequence: CSVNSRGDTEAFF.

A few counts support this clonotype. The junction does not match germline at one end; this may be a read error. The genes are TRBV12-3 or TRBV12-4 and TRBJ2-4, with D unresolved. The CDR3 spans 12 residues. For the CDR3, the DNA is TGTGCCAGCAGTTTATATCCGGGCACCATAAACTTC. Translation: CASSLYPGTINF.

The CDR3 DNA reads TGTGCCAGCAGCCATACCCGGGGGGGGTCTCTAACCTACGAGCAGTACTTC. This sequence encodes CASSHTRGGSLTYEQYF. The chain combines TRBV6-1 with TRBJ2-7, with 8 bases fitting TRBD2. The V segment lost 6 bases and the J segment 2 bases; nucleotides outside the gene matches: 15. Germline CDR1 MNHNS, CDR2 SASEGT. This CDR3 region has 17 residues.

The sample holds a few counts of this clonotype. The V gene is TRBV9, the J gene TRBJ2-3; weak D call: TRBD1 (6 bases). V lost 2 bases and J 3 bases, leaving 7 bases between the germline ends. The CDR3 contains 13 residues. Germline CDR1 and CDR2: SGDLS and YYNGEE. For the CDR3, the DNA is TGTGCCAGCAGCGTCGACAGGACAGATACGCAGTATTTT. Its translation: CASSVDRTDTQYF.

This clonotype was seen just once. The V gene is TRBV3-1, the J gene TRBJ2-3; D unclear. Trimming removed 4 bases at V and 5 bases at J, with 10 bases between. The germline V gene encodes CDR1 LGHDT and CDR2 YNNKEL (reference sequence). The CDR3 has 13 amino acids. CDR3 residues: CASSPSSGDTQYF. The CDR3 nucleotides read TGTGCCAGCAGCCCCTCGAGTGGAGATACGCAGTATTTT.

This clonotype was observed a handful of times. This rearrangement joins TRBV5-1 to TRBJ2-1; 8 nucleotides line up with TRBD1. This CDR3 comprises 14 residues. The V gene end was trimmed by 2 bases and the J gene end by 5 bases; junction bases not matched to a gene: 3. Germline loops: CDR1 SGHRS, CDR2 YFSETQ. The CDR3 loop is CASSFMTGDNEQFF. CDR3 sequence (DNA): TGCGCCAGCAGCTTCATGACAGGGGACAATGAGCAGTTCTTC.